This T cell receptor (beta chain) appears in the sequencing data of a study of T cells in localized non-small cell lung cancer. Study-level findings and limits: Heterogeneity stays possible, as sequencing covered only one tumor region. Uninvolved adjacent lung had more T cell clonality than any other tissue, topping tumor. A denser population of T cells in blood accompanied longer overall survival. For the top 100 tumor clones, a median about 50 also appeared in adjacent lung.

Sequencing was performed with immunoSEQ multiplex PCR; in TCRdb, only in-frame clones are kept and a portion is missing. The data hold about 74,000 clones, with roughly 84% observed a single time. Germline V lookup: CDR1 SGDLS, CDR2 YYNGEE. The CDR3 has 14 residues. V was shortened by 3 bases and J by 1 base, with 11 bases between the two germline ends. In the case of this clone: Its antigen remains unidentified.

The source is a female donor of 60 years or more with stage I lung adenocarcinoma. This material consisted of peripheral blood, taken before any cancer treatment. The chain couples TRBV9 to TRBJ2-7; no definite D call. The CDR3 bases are TGTGCCAGCAGCGCTAAGCTACTTTCCTACGAGCAGTACTTC. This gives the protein CASSAKLLSYEQYF.